This T cell receptor beta chain came from a study of shared clonotypes between healthy human individuals. Study-wide points: Across four donors, naive CD4 shared 5% to 6%, naive CD8 more than 3%, memory CD4 approximately 2.5%, memory CD8 over 0.3%.

Assay execution took place at the deep level. Replicate PCRs from sorted subsets contained about 200 ng DNA, which is around 30,000 T cell genomes. Assay: immunoSEQ multiplex PCR; the TCRdb copy retains only in-frame clones and omits some. The top ten clones hold roughly 1.4% of a sample with about 1 million clones, around 74% of them seen once. Worth noting for this clone: As yet, its antigen is unknown.

The CDR3 runs to 15 residues. Trimming cost V 4 bases and J 6 bases, with 16 bases left between them. Per the germline V gene, CDR1 is MNHNS and CDR2 is SASEGT. J is TRBJ1-5 and V is TRBV6-1, with D hard to call. The source of this sequence is a young man in good health. The material sequenced was memory CD4+ T cells sorted from blood. Subset indicated: CD45RA-negative fraction. The CDR3 region has the DNA TGTGCCAGCAGTGCCACAGTCGGGAGGCGTCAGCCCCAGCATTTT. Translated: CASSATVGRRQPQHF.